These T cell receptor beta chains were read from a single sample in a study of shared clonotypes between healthy human individuals. TCRdb keeps only in-frame clones here, not all; method: immunoSEQ multiplex PCR. The sample carries over 400,000 clones, around four fifths recorded once. Sequencing was carried out using PBMCs. The receptor source for this set is a woman in her forties in good health. Some clones in this sample may be carry-over from other donors' samples. CDR3s leave out the opening cysteine and the closing phenylalanine or tryptophan.

j_gene | v_gene | CDR3aa
TRBJ2-1 | TRBV11-2 | ASSKRRGGVGPEQF
TRBJ2-3 | TRBV9 | ASSVGSGRAGADTQY
TRBJ2-1 | TRBV2 | ASSEKGTFFNEQF
TRBJ2-5 | TRBV20-1 | SARPQETQY
TRBJ2-5 | TRBV19 | ASSIKAGVETQY
TRBJ1-2 | TRBV10-3 | ALAERDGYT
TRBJ2-6 | TRBV30 | AWFSQGFPGANVLT
TRBJ2-3 | TRBV7-2 | ASSSGQGRSNTQY
TRBJ2-1 | TRBV7-3 | ASSLTRTENEQF
TRBJ2-7 | TRBV28 | ASRKGQGWHEQY
TRBJ2-7 | TRBV7-2 | ASSSRASGHPYEQY
TRBJ2-3 | TRBV7-8 | ASSWTALTDTQY
TRBJ2-1 | TRBV19 | ASRGRGMGEQF
TRBJ2-7 | TRBV7-2 | ASSLTSAGGSEQY
TRBJ2-2 | TRBV7-9 | ASSSLAPNTGELF
TRBJ1-2 | TRBV9 | ASSVGGGLGHYGYT
TRBJ2-5 | TRBV5-1 | ASSLGTTSETQY
. | TRBV28 | ASSGVGYEQY
TRBJ2-5 | TRBV13 | ASSLGLAGAQETQY
TRBJ2-7 | TRBV19 | ASSPFLGAGGTYEQY
TRBJ2-3 | TRBV5-1 | ASRAGASPTDTQY
TRBJ2-1 | TRBV6-1 | ASSEAGLGEQF
TRBJ2-1 | TRBV9 | ASSARELVANEQF
TRBJ2-1 | TRBV29-1 | SVGDGTGNEQF
TRBJ2-5 | TRBV10-3 | AINRGLGETQY
TRBJ2-1 | TRBV29-1 | SVRVAGVGEQF
TRBJ1-1 | TRBV30 | ALWSAVEAF
TRBJ2-3 | TRBV5-1 | ASSLDGGMGTDTQY
TRBJ2-1 | TRBV4-2 | ASSQDQPGVEQF
TRBJ1-1 | TRBV5-1 | ASSLAYFGNTEAF
TRBJ2-2 | TRBV7-2 | ASSLGGLASGELF
TRBJ2-5 | TRBV7-6 | ASSLALYGPQETQY
TRBJ2-2 | TRBV7-2 | ASSPNAPGELF
TRBJ2-3 | TRBV6-4 | ASSEEDTDTQY
TRBJ1-2 | TRBV19 | ASSPWGLGYT
TRBJ2-3 | TRBV28 | ASLLAGTDTQY
TRBJ1-3 | TRBV5-1 | ASSYNPTGEAGNTIY
TRBJ1-1 | TRBV7-2 | ASSPGRAQGIEAF
TRBJ2-1 | TRBV4-1 | ASSQAGIPSSYNEQF
TRBJ2-5 | TRBV2 | AAAGNLGEETQY
TRBJ2-4 | TRBV7-2 | ASSEIRLADSKNIQY
TRBJ1-1 | TRBV27 | ASHTGNTEAF
TRBJ2-5 | TRBV9 | ASSVGGQQGFGEQETQY
TRBJ2-5 | TRBV5-6 | ASSPGRGQETQY
TRBJ2-1 | TRBV7-2 | ASSPGLAGGRDEQF
TRBJ2-1 | TRBV19 | ASSISGVRNEQF